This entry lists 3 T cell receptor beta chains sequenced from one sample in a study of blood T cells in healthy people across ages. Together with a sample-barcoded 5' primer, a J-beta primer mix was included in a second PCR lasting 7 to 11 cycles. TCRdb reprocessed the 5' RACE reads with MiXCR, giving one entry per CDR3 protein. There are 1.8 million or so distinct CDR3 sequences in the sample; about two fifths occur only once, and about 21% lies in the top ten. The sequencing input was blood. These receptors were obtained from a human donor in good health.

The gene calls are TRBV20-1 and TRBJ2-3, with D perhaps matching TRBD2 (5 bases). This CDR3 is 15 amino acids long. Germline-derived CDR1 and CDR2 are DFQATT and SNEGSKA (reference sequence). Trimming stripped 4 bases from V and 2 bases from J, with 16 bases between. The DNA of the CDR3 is TGCAGTGCTAAAGGGAGTAGAGGCCTCACAGATACGCAGTATTTT. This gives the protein CSAKGSRGLTDTQYF.

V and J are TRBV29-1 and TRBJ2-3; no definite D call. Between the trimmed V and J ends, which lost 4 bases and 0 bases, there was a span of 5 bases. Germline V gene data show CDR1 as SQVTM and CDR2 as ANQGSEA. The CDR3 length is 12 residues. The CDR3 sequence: CSVVFSTDTQYF. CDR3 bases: TGCAGCGTTGTCTTCAGCACAGATACGCAGTATTTT.

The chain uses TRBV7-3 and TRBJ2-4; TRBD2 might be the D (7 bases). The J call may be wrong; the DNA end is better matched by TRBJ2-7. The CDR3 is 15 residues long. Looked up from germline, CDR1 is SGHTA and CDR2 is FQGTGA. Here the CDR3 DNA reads TGTGCCAGCAGCCAAGGGGGGGAAAGGCTCGACGAGCAGTACTTC. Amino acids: CASSQGGERLDEQYF.